This T cell receptor beta chain was recorded in a study of regulatory T cells in long-lasting Graves disease. The CDR3 length is 14 residues. Germline V gene lookup returns CDR1 SGHRS and CDR2 YFSETQ. The V segment lost 4 bases and the J segment 6 bases; nucleotides outside the gene matches: 4. Time point noted: persistent/refractory GD, antithyroid drugs over 5 years with positive TRAb. RNA from PBMCs was the source of the TCR library. Construction of the TCR beta libraries employed iRepertoire HTBI primers in conjunction with Arm-PCR of CDR3 regions. One entry per CDR3 protein results from TCRdb running MiXCR on the multiplex PCR reads. The sample includes 430,000 or so distinct CDR3 sequences, around a fifth seen only once; the top ten take 14%. This clonotype was counted ten times or more.

This specimen was peripheral blood mononuclear cells (PBMCs), taken when the disease was refractory, from a patient treated with antithyroid drugs. The chain links TRBV5-1 to TRBJ1-1, with TRBD1 matching 12 bases. The sequence was collected from a female donor with Graves disease. The CDR3 is CASSPGQGASEAFF. The DNA of the CDR3 is TGCGCCAGCAGCCCGGGACAGGGGGCATCTGAAGCTTTCTTT.